These T cell receptor beta chains were read from a single sample in a study of cytomegalovirus exposure and HLA in healthy donors. Only in-frame clones appear in the TCRdb table, and some are missing; sequencing was by immunoSEQ multiplex PCR. The repertoire includes some 110,000 clones, around three quarters of them detected once, and around 4% sits in the top ten. Sequenced material: PBMCs. These receptors all come from a man aged 35 to 55 in good health and CMV-seronegative. Each CDR3 is given with its conserved first and last residue. Fields, in order: clone size, V gene, J gene, D gene, CDR3 length, CDR3 protein, CDR3 DNA. A D gene is named only where the DNA matches it firmly. Clone size is shown for a subset of rows, as once, few, many or a class of expanded clone.

-	TRBV19	TRBJ2-7	TRBD1	15	CASSRDRASSYEQYF	TGTGCCAGTAGTCGGGACAGGGCAAGCTCCTACGAGCAGTACTTC
few	TRBV5-6	TRBJ1-2	-	13	CASSLTSVDGYTF	TGTGCCAGCAGCTTGACGTCAGTGGATGGCTACACCTTC
-	TRBV20-1	TRBJ2-3	-	11	CSALRVDTQYF	TGCAGTGCCCTCCGAGTGGATACGCAGTATTTT
-	TRBV7-6	TRBJ1-2	-	17	CASSLLPLREGNYGYTF	TGTGCCAGCAGCTTATTACCACTCCGGGAGGGGAACTATGGCTACACCTTC
-	TRBV11-2	TRBJ2-7	TRBD2	15	CASSLVAGDSYEQYF	TGTGCCAGCAGCTTAGTGGCGGGAGACTCCTACGAGCAGTACTTC
-	TRBV5-1	TRBJ1-1	-	14	CASSSQTGNTEAFF	TGCGCCAGCAGCTCCCAGACAGGAAACACTGAAGCTTTCTTT
-	TRBV19	TRBJ2-7	-	14	CASSITGSDYEQYF	TGTGCCAGTAGTATAACAGGGAGCGACTACGAGCAGTACTTC
-	TRBV4-3	TRBJ2-1	TRBD2	17	CASSQVGRGALSGEQFF	TGCGCCAGCAGCCAAGTGGGGCGGGGGGCCCTGTCGGGGGAGCAGTTCTTC
-	TRBV7-9	TRBJ2-1	TRBD2	14	CASRTGGAPNEQFF	TGTGCCAGCAGAACCGGGGGGGCCCCCAATGAGCAGTTCTTC
-	TRBV12-5	TRBJ1-4	-	17	CASGLVLIGVLNEKLFF	TGTGCTAGTGGTTTGGTACTAATCGGGGTTCTGAATGAAAAACTGTTTTTT
-	TRBV4-2	TRBJ2-7	-	15	CASSQDLRALDEQYF	TGTGCCAGCAGCCAAGATCTCAGGGCCTTGGACGAGCAGTACTTC
-	TRBV11-3	TRBJ2-2	-	14	CASSPGINTGELVF	TGTGCCAGCAGTCCGGGAATCAACACCGGGGAGCTGGTTTTT
-	TRBV7-3	TRBJ1-1	-	14	CASSFIRGNTEAFF	TGTGCCAGCAGCTTTATCCGGGGTAACACTGAAGCTTTCTTT
-	TRBV4-1	TRBJ1-1	TRBD1	15	CASSQGGQGNTEAFF	TGCGCCAGCAGCCAAGGTGGACAGGGTAACACTGAAGCTTTCTTT
-	TRBV27	TRBJ2-4	-	12	CASSPGSNIQYF	TGTGCCAGCAGTCCAGGGTCGAACATTCAGTACTTC
-	TRBV2	TRBJ1-1	-	11	CASNRFTEAFF	TGTGCCAGTAACAGGTTCACTGAAGCTTTCTTT
-	TRBV7-2	TRBJ1-1	-	12	CASSLVLTEAFF	TGTGCCAGCAGCTTAGTCTTGACTGAAGCTTTCTTT
-	TRBV4-1	TRBJ2-3	-	15	CASSQLGARRDTQYF	TGCGCCAGCAGCCAACTAGGGGCGAGGAGAGATACGCAGTATTTT
-	TRBV14	TRBJ2-2	-	16	CASSQREFTNTGELFF	TGTGCCAGCAGCCAGCGGGAATTTACGAACACCGGGGAGCTGTTTTTT
-	TRBV7-9	TRBJ2-3	TRBD2	18	CASSSTRGRGGDTDTQYF	TGTGCCAGCAGCTCGACTCGCGGGCGGGGGGGGGACACAGATACGCAGTATTTT
once	TRBV7-6	TRBJ1-1	-	17	CASSLGAGYDWNTEAFF	TGTGCCAGCAGCTTAGGGGCGGGTTACGACTGGAACACTGAAGCTTTCTTT
-	TRBV9	TRBJ2-1	-	19	CASSTGIGDTLSSYNEQFF	TGTGCCAGCAGCACAGGTATAGGGGATACTTTGAGCTCCTACAATGAGCAGTTCTTC
-	TRBV6-5	TRBJ1-6	TRBD1	14	CAYIGTGEDSPLHF	TGTGCCTACATCGGGACAGGGGAAGATTCACCCCTCCACTTT